This TCR beta chain was documented in a study of memory CD4+ T cells and cytomegalovirus serostatus. Clones were sequenced by immunoSEQ multiplex PCR, and TCRdb holds only the in-frame ones, with some missing. The table records more than 45,000 clones, 82% of them present only once. The sort gate was single viable CD3+CD4+CD8-CD45RO+ cells for memory CD4+ T cells. The CDR3 is 15 amino acids. Trimming took 5 bases from V and 4 from J; bases not matched to a gene: 6. Germline V gives CDR1 SEHNR, CDR2 FQNEAQ (reference sequence). The V and J genes are TRBV7-9 and TRBJ1-2; 11 nucleotides match TRBD1. Sequencing was carried out using memory CD4+ T cells from blood. The TCR was taken from an adult in good health and CMV-seronegative. CDR3 protein: CASSPGQGALYGYTF. In nucleotides, the CDR3 is TGTGCCAGCAGCCCCGGACAGGGGGCCCTCTATGGCTACACCTTC.